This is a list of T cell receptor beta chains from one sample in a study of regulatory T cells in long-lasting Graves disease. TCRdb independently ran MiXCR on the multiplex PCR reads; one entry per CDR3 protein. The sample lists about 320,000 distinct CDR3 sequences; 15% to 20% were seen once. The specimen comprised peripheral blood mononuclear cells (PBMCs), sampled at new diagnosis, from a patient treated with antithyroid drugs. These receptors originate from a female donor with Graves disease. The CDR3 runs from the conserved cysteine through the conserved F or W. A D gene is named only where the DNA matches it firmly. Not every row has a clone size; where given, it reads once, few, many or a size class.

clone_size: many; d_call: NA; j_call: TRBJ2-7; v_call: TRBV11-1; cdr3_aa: CASSPRAPGDATYEQYF; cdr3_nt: TGTGCCAGCAGCCCCCGTGCCCCCGGCGATGCCACCTACGAGCAGTACTTC
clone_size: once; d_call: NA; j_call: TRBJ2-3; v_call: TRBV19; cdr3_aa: CASSLQEPTDTQYF; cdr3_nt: TGTGCCAGTAGTCTCCAGGAACCCACAGATACGCAGTATTTT
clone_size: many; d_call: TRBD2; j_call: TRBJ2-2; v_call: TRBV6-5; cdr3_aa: CASSYVLAEVDTGELFF; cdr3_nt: TGTGCCAGCAGTTACGTACTAGCGGAGGTGGACACCGGGGAGCTGTTTTTT
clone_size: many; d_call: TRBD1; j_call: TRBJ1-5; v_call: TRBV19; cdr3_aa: CASSIIPPDRGNNQPQHF; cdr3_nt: TGTGCCAGTAGTATAATCCCCCCGGACAGGGGGAACAATCAGCCCCAGCATTTT
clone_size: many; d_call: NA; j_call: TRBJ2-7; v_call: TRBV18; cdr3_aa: CASSPDGNSYEQYF; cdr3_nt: TGTGCCAGCTCACCGGACGGGAACTCCTACGAGCAGTACTTC
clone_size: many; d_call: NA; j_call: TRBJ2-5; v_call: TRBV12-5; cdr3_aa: CASGLGQKETQYF; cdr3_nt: TGTGCTAGTGGTTTGGGACAGAAAGAGACCCAGTACTTC
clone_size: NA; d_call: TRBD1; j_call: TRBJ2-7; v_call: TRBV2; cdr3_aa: CASSEIGGQGWYEQYF; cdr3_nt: TGTGCCAGCAGTGAGATCGGGGGACAGGGATGGTACGAGCAGTACTTC
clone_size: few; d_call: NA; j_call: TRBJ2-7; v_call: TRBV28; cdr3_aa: CASSSGTAVPYEQYF; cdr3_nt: TGTGCCAGCAGTTCCGGGACCGCTGTACCCTACGAGCAGTACTTC
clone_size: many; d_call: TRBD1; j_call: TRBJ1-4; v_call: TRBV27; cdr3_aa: CASSLASVQGKGEKLFF; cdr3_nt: TGTGCCAGCAGTCTGGCCAGTGTACAGGGGAAGGGGGAAAAACTGTTTTTT
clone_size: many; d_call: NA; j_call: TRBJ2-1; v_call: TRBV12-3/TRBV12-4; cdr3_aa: CASSFSIGIGDIKHNEQFF; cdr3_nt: TGTGCCAGCAGTTTCAGTATTGGAATCGGGGACATAAAACACAATGAGCAGTTCTTC
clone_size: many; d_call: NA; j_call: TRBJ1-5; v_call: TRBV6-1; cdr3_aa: CASTTGASNQPQHF; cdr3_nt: TGTGCCAGCACTACCGGGGCTAGCAATCAGCCCCAGCATTTT
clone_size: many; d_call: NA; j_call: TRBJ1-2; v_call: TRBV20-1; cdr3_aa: CSARDAGKEGYTF; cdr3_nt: TGCAGTGCTAGAGATGCAGGGAAAGAAGGCTACACCTTC
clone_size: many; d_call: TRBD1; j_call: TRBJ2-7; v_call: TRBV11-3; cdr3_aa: CASTYRPGQNSYEQYF; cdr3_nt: TGTGCCAGCACCTACCGACCGGGACAGAACTCCTACGAGCAGTACTTC
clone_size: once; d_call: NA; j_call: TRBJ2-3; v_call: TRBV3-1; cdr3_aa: CASTSSSTDTQYF; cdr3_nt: TGTGCCAGCACCTCTAGTAGCACAGATACGCAGTATTTT
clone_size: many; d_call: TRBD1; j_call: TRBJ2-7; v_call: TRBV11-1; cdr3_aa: CASSLWATGPYEQYF; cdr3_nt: TGTGCCAGCAGCTTATGGGCGACAGGGCCCTACGAGCAGTACTTC
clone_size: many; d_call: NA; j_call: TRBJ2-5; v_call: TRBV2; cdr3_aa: CASSEAPGRYQETQYF; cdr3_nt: TGTGCCAGCAGTGAAGCGCCGGGACGTTACCAAGAGACCCAGTACTTC
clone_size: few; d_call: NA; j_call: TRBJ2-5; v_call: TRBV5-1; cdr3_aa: CASSLVAGRETQYF; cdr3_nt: TGCGCCAGCAGCTTGGTGGCAGGGAGGGAGACCCAGTACTTC
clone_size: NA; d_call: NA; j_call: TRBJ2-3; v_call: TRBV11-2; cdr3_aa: CTSSLDSGNTDTQYF; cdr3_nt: TGTACCAGCAGCTTAGATAGCGGCAATACAGATACGCAGTATTTT
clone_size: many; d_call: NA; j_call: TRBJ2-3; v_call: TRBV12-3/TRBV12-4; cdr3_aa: CASRNTDTQYF; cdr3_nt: TGTGCCAGCAGGAACACAGATACGCAGTATTTT
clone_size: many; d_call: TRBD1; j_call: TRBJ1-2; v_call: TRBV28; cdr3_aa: CATEGAHYGYTF; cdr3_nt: TGTGCCACCGAGGGGGCCCACTATGGCTACACCTTC
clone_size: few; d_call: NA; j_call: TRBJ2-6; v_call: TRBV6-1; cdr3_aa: CASTILQGSGANVLTF; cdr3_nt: TGTGCCAGCACTATATTACAGGGATCAGGGGCCAACGTCCTGACTTTC
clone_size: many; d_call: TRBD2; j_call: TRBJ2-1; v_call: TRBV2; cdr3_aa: CASSELAGGPMDEQFF; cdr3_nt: TGTGCCAGCAGTGAACTAGCGGGAGGGCCTATGGATGAGCAGTTCTTC
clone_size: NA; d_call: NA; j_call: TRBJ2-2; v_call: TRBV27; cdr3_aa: CASSFSSWGSTGELFF; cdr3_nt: TGTGCCAGCAGTTTCAGCTCGTGGGGGAGCACCGGGGAGCTGTTTTTT
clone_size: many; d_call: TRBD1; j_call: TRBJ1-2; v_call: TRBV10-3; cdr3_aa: CAITTGENYGYTF; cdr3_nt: TGTGCCATCACTACAGGGGAAAACTATGGCTACACCTTC
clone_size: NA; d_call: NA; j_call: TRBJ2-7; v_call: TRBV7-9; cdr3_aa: CASSPLGGRSSYEQYF; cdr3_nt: TGTGCCAGCAGCCCGCTAGGCGGCCGCAGCTCCTACGAGCAGTACTTC
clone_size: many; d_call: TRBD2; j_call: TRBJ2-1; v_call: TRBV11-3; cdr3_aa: CASSLGGRAGSNEQFF; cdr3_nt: TGTGCCAGCAGCTTAGGCGGGAGGGCCGGCTCCAATGAGCAGTTCTTC
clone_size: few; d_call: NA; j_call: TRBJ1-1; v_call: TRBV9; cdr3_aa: CASSVEGGANTEAFF; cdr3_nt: TGTGCCAGCAGCGTAGAGGGGGGGGCAAACACTGAAGCTTTCTTT
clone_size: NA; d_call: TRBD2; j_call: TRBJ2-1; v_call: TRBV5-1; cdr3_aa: CASSGSGRGTNEQFF; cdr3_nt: TGCGCCAGCAGCGGAAGCGGGAGGGGTACCAATGAGCAGTTCTTC
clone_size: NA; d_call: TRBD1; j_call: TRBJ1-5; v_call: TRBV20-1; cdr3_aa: CSARTPSTGQQPQHF; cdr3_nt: TGCAGTGCTAGAACCCCGTCGACAGGGCAGCAGCCCCAGCATTTT
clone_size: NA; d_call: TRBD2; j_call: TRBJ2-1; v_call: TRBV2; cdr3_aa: CASSMSGTYNEQFF; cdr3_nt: TGTGCCAGCAGTATGAGCGGGACCTACAATGAGCAGTTCTTC
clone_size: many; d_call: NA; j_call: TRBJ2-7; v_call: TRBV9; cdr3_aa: CASSAGSSYEQYF; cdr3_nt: TGTGCCAGCAGCGCGGGGTCCTCCTACGAGCAGTACTTC
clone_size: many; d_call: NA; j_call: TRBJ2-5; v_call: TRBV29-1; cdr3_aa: CSVGPGWGGETQYF; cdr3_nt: TGCAGCGTTGGACCGGGGTGGGGAGGAGAGACCCAGTACTTC
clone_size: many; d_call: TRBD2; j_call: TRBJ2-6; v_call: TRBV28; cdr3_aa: CASRAGVDGANVLTF; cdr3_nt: TGTGCCAGCAGGGCGGGGGTTGATGGGGCCAACGTCCTGACTTTC
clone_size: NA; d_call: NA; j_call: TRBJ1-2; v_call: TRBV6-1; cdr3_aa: CASSEVMTDNYGYTF; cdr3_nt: TGTGCCAGCAGTGAAGTAATGACTGACAACTATGGCTACACCTTC
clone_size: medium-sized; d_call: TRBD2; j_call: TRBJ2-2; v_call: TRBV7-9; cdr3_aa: CASSLAGGTGELFF; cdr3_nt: TGTGCCAGCAGCTTAGCGGGAGGGACCGGGGAGCTGTTTTTT
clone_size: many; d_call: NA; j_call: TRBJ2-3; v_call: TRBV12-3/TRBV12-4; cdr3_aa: CASRPAEASFSSTDTQYF; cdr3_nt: TGTGCCAGCAGACCCGCGGAAGCTTCGTTTTCTAGCACAGATACGCAGTATTTT
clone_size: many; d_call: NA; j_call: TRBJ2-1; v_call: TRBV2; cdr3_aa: CASLDSTSHSYNEQFF; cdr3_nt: TGTGCCAGCCTCGACAGCACCTCGCACTCCTACAATGAGCAGTTCTTC